This entry concerns a single T cell receptor beta chain. The antigen it binds to is not known. Base qualities are not provided; no much larger clone lies one nucleotide away. These data come from a study of beta chain features in type 1 diabetes (dated by TCRdb to 2016 to 2019). Study-level background: No differences in mean age, gender distribution, total cell number or subset yield were found between patients and healthy donors. Across all samples, around 100 million sorted cells were examined, and cell number per subset correlated strongly with RNA yield. The study compared the TCRB repertoires of sorted circulating CD4+ T cell subsets in recently diagnosed type 1 diabetes patients with those in matched healthy donors. Whereas all 30 or so donors provided naive and central memory subsets, regulatory and stem cell-like memory subsets were isolated from just 8 patients and roughly 8 healthy donors. Study-wide conclusions, independent of this receptor: Naive, central memory and regulatory TCRB repertoires appeared more similar among patients than among healthy donors. A moderate but significant shortening of TCRB CDR3 length was observed in type 1 diabetes patients in all four CD4+ subsets. Sequencing cDNA rather than genomic DNA could over-represent highly expressing activated cells, although activation and CD3 levels did not differ between groups. Because the HLA sub-analyses included only small numbers of individuals, any influence of HLA type on TCRB rearrangement was left unresolved. Fewer insertions and more nucleotide deletions at VDJ recombination sites were observed in patients with type 1 diabetes, implying thymic rearrangement abnormalities. PCR may preferentially amplify shorter templates, but because patient and control samples were amplified and corrected together, any resulting skew would affect both groups equally.

All of the isolated RNA was reverse transcribed with the High Capacity cDNA Reverse Transcription Kit, so expressed TCRB transcripts were sequenced. Naive, central memory and regulatory T cell samples underwent deep immunoSEQ sequencing, averaging approximately 3.3 million total reads per sample. Sorted cells were lysed in RLT buffer, and RNA was extracted using DNase-treated RNeasy Micro or Mini kits according to cell number. Each cell subset was processed separately to prevent cross-contamination, with patient and healthy donor samples processed together. TCRB sequences were amplified from cDNA with the immunoSEQ multiplex PCR, producing 87-bp fragments spanning the CDR3 region. Amplicons were sequenced on the Illumina HiSeq platform. The original pipeline was this. Synthetic template baselines were used to correct PCR bias computationally, reads within Hamming distance 2 were collapsed together, and singletons that could not be merged were discarded. Reads were aligned to IMGT to assign V, D and J genes, CDR3 length, and insertions or deletions at six rearrangement sites. Within each subset, clonotype counts were normalized to sorted cell number, and only after that were true diversity and Gini coefficients computed with the tcR R package. The overlap coefficient, calculated on TCRB nucleotide sequences, was used to measure repertoire sharing. TCRdb retrieved this table from immuneACCESS and kept in-frame rearrangements only. Not all clones are present; in checked studies, unresolved V genes account for under half, and no reason is known for the remainder. Clonal size and the V and J genes are those of that table, whereas D and trimming came from the DNA. This sample is represented by 40,000 to 45,000 clones; approximately 50% of them were singletons. Around 0.7% of the sample goes to the ten largest clones.

Each donor gave one peripheral blood draw, roughly 0.11 L on average, collected into heparinised tubes. Using a panel that included CD45RO, CCR7, CD25, CD127, CD95 and CD27, naive, central memory, regulatory and stem cell-like memory CD4+ T cells were sorted on a BD FACSAria II. All sorted populations exceeded 95% purity. Right away, PBMCs were isolated by Lymphoprep density gradient centrifugation and were stained directly, with no culture step. So that batch effects would be minimized, each experiment stained and sorted samples in pairs, pairing one healthy donor with one patient. The sequence came from a woman aged 18-29 years in good health. The sequencing input was central memory CD4+ T cells from blood.

The DNA is as follows: TGTGCCAGCAGCCCACTCCGGGATGCCGGGGAGCTGTTTTTT. Translated, it gives CASSPLRDAGELFF. In this chain, TRBV28 is recombined with TRBJ2-2, with a tentative D gene TRBD2 over 5 matching bases. Looking up the germline V gene yields CDR1 MDHEN and CDR2 SYDVKM. The junction shows trimming of 6 bases on V and 6 bases on J, plus 14 bases between the germline ends. The CDR3 covers 14 residues, taking in both the cysteine and the phenylalanine. Only the CDR3 DNA stays, 42 bases, in frame from base 1.